This T cell receptor beta chain was profiled in a study of shared clonotypes between healthy human individuals (dated by TCRdb to 2019 to 2021). The study in broad terms: Three men and a couple of women, aged 18 to 49 years, made up the cohort. For each donor, CD4 naive and CD4 memory were each run on three plates, CD8 naive on two plates, and CD8 memory on one plate. To estimate repertoire size and how much clonotype sharing occurs between individuals, the study deeply sequenced the blood TCR repertoires of five healthy adults. To increase sequencing depth and limit assay-specific biases, different laboratories used diverse techniques to prepare libraries and sequence TCR repertoires. Between about 0.94 and 8.9 billion PBMCs per donor were obtained by leukapheresis. Overall study results and their limits: Larger estimated clonotype richness was generally found for naive subsets than for memory subsets. Across a handful of donors, about 4.5% of naive CD4, around 3.3% of naive CD8, 2.3% of memory CD4, and 0.3% to 0.45% of memory CD8 clonotypes were shared. The genetic and exposure-history diversity represented was limited by the small number of donors. Based on pairwise subsampling, the degree of clonotype sharing among donors was expected to be affected by sequencing depth. Rarefaction of sorted-subset datasets indicated incomplete sequencing despite the large sequencing depth. Clonotypes shared by all four sorted-subset donors showed higher generation probabilities than non-shared clonotypes. Sampling was restricted to blood, and TCR repertoires in tissue are likely to differ from TCR repertoires in blood.

Using the deep immunoSEQ assay, multiplex PCR amplified TCR CDR3 regions from genomic DNA. Extracted genomic DNA from each cell subset was distributed evenly across all wells of several immunoSEQ 96-well plates, and each plate was treated as a replicate. For sorted subsets, roughly 0.2 ug genomic DNA, equal to approximately 30,000 T cell genomes, was loaded into each replicate PCR. Purified libraries were measured with a Qubit 3.0 fluorometer, size-checked on a Bioanalyzer 2100, and measured again with the KAPA Library Quantification kit. Every immunoSEQ 96-well plate was sequenced on a dedicated single-read 150-cycle Illumina NextSeq 550 flow cell. Turning to the authors' computational methods: Because only junctional sequences without quality scores were contained in the immunoSEQ output, filtering matching that applied to full-length reads could not be performed. Sequences were annotated with PyIR, a Python wrapper for IgBLAST v1.9, and V/J genes and CDR3 were assigned using IMGT germline references. Reads with weak V/J assignments (E-value above 1e-6), missing CDR3, stop codons, out-of-frame junctions, or ambiguous translated residues were removed. V3J clonotypes were defined by identical inferred V gene, J gene, and CDR3 amino acid sequence. Percentage overlap between repertoires was computed as shared unique clonotypes divided by the size of the smaller repertoire. Richness of each repertoire was evaluated using RTK rarefaction, the Chao1 estimator, and Recon v2.1 estimates of unobserved clonotypes. OLGA was used to compute generation probabilities for all TCRbeta clonotypes that the gDNA method yielded from a handful of donors. Held by TCRdb, this immuneACCESS table contains in-frame sequences only and omits some clones. Under half of the omission traces to an unresolved V gene where checked; the cause of the rest is unknown. V and J calls and clone size are given by that table; D and trimming were obtained from the DNA. This sample holds roughly 2,000,000 clones; 90% to 95% were observed only once. In total, the top ten clones hold more than 1.5% of the sample.

Trimming costs V 1 base and J 3 bases, and their ends lie 10 bases apart. The CDR3 contains 15 residues, cysteine and phenylalanine counted. Kept here is only the CDR3 DNA, which spans 45 bases and is read in frame from base 1. From the germline V gene, CDR1 is SGHTA and CDR2 is FQGTGA. For the CD8 naive samples, CD45RO-negative cells were positively selected for CCR7, yielding a CD45RA+CCR7+ population from which TemRA cells were excluded. The donors were healthy, HIV-negative adults with no recently reported acute infections or vaccinations. All donors were Caucasian adults living in Nashville, Tennessee, USA. Blood was obtained by leukapheresis, after which PBMCs were separated by Ficoll-Histopaque density gradient centrifugation and cryopreserved in liquid nitrogen vapor phase. Analytical flow cytometry was used to check the purity and quantity of each magnetically sorted T cell population. Genomic DNA was isolated from each sorted fraction and quantified by UV absorbance on a Nanodrop 2000c.

This clone was observed once. Its target antigen remains unknown. Qualities for individual bases were not recorded, and no much larger clone is one base off. The V gene is TRBV7-3 and the J gene is TRBJ1-5; the D gene cannot be named for sure. Material: naive CD8+ T cells from PBMCs. Explained via the paper, the cell subset or site label denotes: CD45RA+CCR7+. This TCR was sampled from a young man in good health. Some clones in this sample may be carry-over from other donors' samples. The nucleotide sequence is given as TGTGCCAGCAGCTTAATCCAGGAGTCCAATCAGCCCCAGCATTTT. It translates as CASSLIQESNQPQHF.